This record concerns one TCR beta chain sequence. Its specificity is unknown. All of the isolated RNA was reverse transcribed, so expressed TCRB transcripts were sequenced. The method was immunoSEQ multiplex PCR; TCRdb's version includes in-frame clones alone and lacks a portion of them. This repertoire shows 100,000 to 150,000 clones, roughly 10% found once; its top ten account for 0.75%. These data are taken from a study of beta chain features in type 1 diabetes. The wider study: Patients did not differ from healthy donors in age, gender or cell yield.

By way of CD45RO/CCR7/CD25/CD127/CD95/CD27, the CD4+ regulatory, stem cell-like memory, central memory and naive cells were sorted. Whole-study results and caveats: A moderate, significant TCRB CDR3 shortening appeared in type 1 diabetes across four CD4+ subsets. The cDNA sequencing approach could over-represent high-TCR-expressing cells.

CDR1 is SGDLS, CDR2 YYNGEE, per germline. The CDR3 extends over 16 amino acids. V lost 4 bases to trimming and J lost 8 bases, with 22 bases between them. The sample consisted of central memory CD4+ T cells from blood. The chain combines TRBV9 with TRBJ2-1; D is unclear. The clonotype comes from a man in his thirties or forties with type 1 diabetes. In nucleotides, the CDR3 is TGTGCCAGCAGCCCGAAGGCGACTCCCCGCCCCGATGAGCAGTTCTTC. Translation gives CASSPKATPRPDEQFF.